Listed here are 8 T cell receptor beta chains from one sample, sequenced in a study of T cell repertoires in cytomegalovirus infection. TCRdb ran MiXCR on the reads and lists one entry per CDR3 protein. This table holds a few hundred thousand distinct CDR3 sequences, approximately 40% found once. No antigen is known for these receptors. Sequences were derived from cultured PBMCs, sampled from culture after CMV antigen stimulation. The receptors were gathered from a human donor in good health (CMV status not recorded). Some clones in this sample may be carry-over from other donors' samples.

There are a few counts of this clonotype. J is TRBJ2-1 and V is TRBV3-1, with unresolved D. CDR1 and CDR2 from the germline V gene are LGHDT and YNNKEL (reference sequence). V was cut by 1 base and J by 0 bases, with 7 bases left in between. The CDR3 covers 15 residues. The CDR3 is CASSQGRGSYNEQFF. The CDR3 DNA reads as TGTGCCAGCAGCCAAGGGAGAGGCTCCTACAATGAGCAGTTCTTC.

The sample holds one count of this clonotype. The CDR3 DNA reads TGTGCCAGCAGGAGGGGGCCGGGCACTGAAGCTTTCTTT. Translated: CASRRGPGTEAFF. The chain couples TRBV12-3 or TRBV12-4 to TRBJ1-1; 7 bases are a match to TRBD1. J was trimmed by 4 bases and V by 6 bases; bases with no gene match: 5. There are 13 residues in the CDR3.

The gene calls are TRBV2 and TRBJ1-6, with D perhaps TRBD1 (5 bases). Germline V gene data show CDR1 as SNHLY and CDR2 as FYNNEI. CDR3 length: 15 residues. Trimming cost V 4 bases and J 7 bases, with 14 bases left between them. CDR3 DNA: TGTGCCAGCAGTGCCACCCAGGGACTGAATTCACCCCTCCACTTT. Its translation: CASSATQGLNSPLHF.

This clonotype was seen only a few times. This chain connects TRBV7-8 to TRBJ2-3; the D gene is possibly TRBD2 (6 bases). Germline V lookup: CDR1 SGHVS, CDR2 FQNEAQ. The V and J ends lost 5 bases and 6 bases respectively, with 15 bases between them. This CDR3 comprises 14 residues. The chain's CDR3 is CASSKTRLWDTQYF. The CDR3 nucleotides read TGTGCCAGCAGCAAGACTAGGCTCTGGGATACGCAGTATTTT.

This clonotype was seen a handful of times. CDR3 DNA sequence: TGTGCCAGCAGCCTGGGGGTCGGGGGGGGGACAGATACGCAGTATTTT. As protein: CASSLGVGGGTDTQYF. The chain recombines TRBV7-8 with TRBJ2-3; 8 nucleotides align to TRBD2. The V segment lost 5 bases and the J segment 3 bases; nucleotides outside the gene matches: 10. Germline V CDR1 and CDR2: SGHVS, FQNEAQ. The CDR3 has 16 residues.

This chain links TRBV7-2 with TRBJ1-1; D perhaps matches TRBD1 (5 bases). Between the trimmed V and J ends, which lost 3 bases and 4 bases, there was a span of 12 bases. CDR1 SGHTA and CDR2 FQGNSA come from the germline V gene. This CDR3 region has 14 residues. CDR3 protein: CASSFHSGGTEAFF. CDR3 bases: TGTGCCAGCAGCTTCCATAGTGGGGGCACTGAAGCTTTCTTT.

This clonotype was found a few times. J is TRBJ2-7 and V is TRBV7-9; D is perhaps TRBD2 (6 bases). The CDR3 sequence is 12 residues long. V was shortened by 5 bases and J by 8 bases, with 13 bases between the two germline ends. The germline CDR1 and CDR2 sequences are SEHNR and FQNEAQ (reference sequence). The CDR3 nucleotides read TGTGCCAGCAGCGGGCGGGATCGACAGCAGTACTTC. This translates into CASSGRDRQQYF.

The gene calls are TRBV5-6 and TRBJ2-1; TRBD2 is a possible D gene (5 bases). The CDR3 totals 15 residues. Germline-derived CDR1 and CDR2 are SGHDT and YYEEEE. V was cut by 0 bases and J by 4 bases, with 11 bases left in between. The CDR3 DNA sequence: TGTGCCAGCAGCTTGGGGTGGGAGAAGTACAATGAGCAGTTCTTC. This sequence encodes CASSLGWEKYNEQFF.